This T cell receptor beta chain was identified during a study of blood T cell repertoires in COVID-19. TCRdb's copy holds only in-frame clones and misses some; the assay was immunoSEQ multiplex PCR. The table has fewer than 35,000 clones, under 95% seen once. The CDR3 length is 15 residues. V lost 1 base and J 6 bases, leaving 12 bases between the germline ends. Germline V lookup: CDR1 SGHDN, CDR2 FVKESK. Material for sequencing was peripheral blood. The sequence came from a man between 70 and 80 years old with active or convalescent COVID-19. The rearrangement joins TRBV14 to TRBJ2-2; D is ambiguous. Here the CDR3 DNA reads TGTGCCAGCAGCCAAGTCTCAAACGCGGCCGGGGAGCTGTTTTTT. Its protein is CASSQVSNAAGELFF.